This T cell receptor (beta chain) originates from a study of tumor-infiltrating lymphocytes in localized non-small cell lung cancer (dated by TCRdb to about 2021). About the full investigation: The cohort covered several histologies, both smokers and never-smokers, and patients whose samples were collected after neoadjuvant chemotherapy. From each patient came resected tumor tissue plus uninvolved lung tissue from that same patient, and the uninvolved lung tissue was described as non-adjacent to the tumor. Flow cytometry, multiplex immunofluorescence, RNA-seq, exome sequencing and proteomics were applied to the same patients as TCR sequencing, which was one of several integrated assays. In total, the ICON cohort was made up of approximately 140 surgical patients who had localized non-small cell lung cancer and whose tumors were resected. A total of 55 or so patients were included in the paired tumor versus uninvolved lung comparison of immunoSEQ T-cell fraction.

Concerning this clone: Its antigen is still unknown. No clone much larger than this one lies a single base away; base qualities are absent.

Trimming removed 3 bases from V and 3 bases from J, leaving 12 bases between the germline ends. Including cysteine and phenylalanine, the CDR3 has 14 amino acids. Left in the record is the CDR3 DNA by itself, 42 bases read in frame from the first base. What the authors observed across the whole study: The TCR-derived T-cell fraction showed no difference between the flow cytometry-defined immunotypes IM1 (good prognosis) and IM2 (poor prognosis). Recurrence-free survival showed no association with tumor T-cell fraction from TCR sequencing (p = 0.61). In line with immunofluorescence CD3 counts, TCRbeta sequencing supported higher T cell infiltration in tumors compared with uninvolved lung tissue. Since assay coverage differed from patient to patient depending on how much tissue was available, TCR sequencing was done for only a subset of the cohort. Because different assays used different pieces of the same tissue, intratumor heterogeneity could not be separated from technical variation.

The T-cell fraction in tumor and uninvolved lung tissue was provided by TCR sequencing with the immunoSEQ assay. Per the original workflow: For survival analysis, patients were divided into high (upper tertile) and low (lower two tertiles) T-cell fraction groups, which were compared by log-rank test. Paired tumor versus uninvolved lung differences in T-cell fraction were tested with a signed-rank test. TCRdb limited this immuneACCESS table to in-frame rearrangements with V and J called. A share of clones is missing; checked studies link under half to unresolved V genes, and the rest is unexplained. V and J calls and clone size come straight from that table; D and trimming were deduced from the DNA. The sample table shows around 25,000 clones, and about two thirds are seen once. Around 6.3% of the sample belongs to the ten largest clones. ICON enrollment began in 2016, and the last patient was enrolled in 2018. In a subcohort of about 76 patients, fresh tumor and matched uninvolved tissue were collected for in-depth immune analyses, with TCR sequencing among those analyses. DNA for TCR sequencing was isolated from bulk tissue, and no cell sorting was done.

The sample taken for sequencing was lung tumor tissue. The chain links TRBV23-1 with TRBJ2-7; the D segment cannot be called with confidence. TRBV23-1 counts as an open reading frame of uncertain function. The clonotype comes from a human donor with non-small cell lung cancer. The nucleotide sequence is given as TGCGCCAGCAGTCAGGGGTATAGAAGCTACGAGCAGTACTTC. This translates into CASSQGYRSYEQYF.